The 26 T cell receptor beta chains in this list originate from one sample, sequenced in a study of yellow fever vaccine responses in identical twins. TCRdb independently ran MiXCR on the RT-PCR reads; one entry per CDR3 protein. Of approximately 2,200 distinct CDR3 sequences in the sample, roughly 83% are singletons; the top ten hold 3% to 4.5%. The specimen comprised T cells from blood (PBMCs), unsorted or a sorted subset (not recorded which), sampled before or after yellow fever vaccination (not recorded which). The receptors come from a woman aged 18 to 35 who received the yellow fever vaccine.

This chain uses TRBV3-1 with TRBJ1-3; D is unresolved. In germline, CDR1 is LGHDT, CDR2 YNNKEL (reference sequence). The CDR3 covers 13 residues. The V end lost 2 bases, the J end lost 0 bases, and 2 bases lay between the germline ends. The CDR3 region has the DNA TGTGCCAGCAGCCAATACTCTGGAAACACCATATATTTT. It translates to CASSQYSGNTIYF.

The V and J genes are TRBV20-1 and TRBJ1-1; a possible D gene is TRBD1 (5 bases). Germline CDR1 DFQATT, CDR2 SNEGSKA (reference sequence). This CDR3 has 13 amino acids. V dropped 0 bases and J dropped 3 bases, with 8 bases sitting between them. CDR3 nucleotides: TGCAGTGCTAGAGAAGACAGCTACACTGAAGCTTTCTTT. As protein: CSAREDSYTEAFF.

This sequence joins TRBV10-3 and TRBJ1-1; D not resolved. Trimming took 5 bases from V and 8 from J, leaving 9 bases between them. Per the germline V gene, CDR1 is ENHRY and CDR2 is SYGVKD. The CDR3 is 11 amino acids. This CDR3 reads CAISYGWEAFF. Here the CDR3 DNA reads TGTGCCATCAGTTATGGTTGGGAAGCTTTCTTT.

The gene calls are TRBV10-1 and TRBJ2-1; the match to TRBD2 covers 7 bases. The V gene end was trimmed by 1 base and the J gene end by 9 bases; junction bases not matched to a gene: 15. The CDR3 contains 17 residues. The germline V gene has CDR1 WNHNN and CDR2 SYGVQD (reference sequence). In DNA, the CDR3 is TGCGCCAGCAGTGAGTTTGGTCCAGGGAGGGCTTCGTTTGAGCAGTTCTTC. Translating gives CASSEFGPGRASFEQFF.

The J gene is TRBJ2-1, the V gene TRBV20-1; D uncertain. The CDR3 spans 14 residues. The V gene lost 0 bases and the J gene lost 4 bases, with 10 bases spanning the gap. The germline CDR1 and CDR2 sequences are DFQATT and SNEGSKA (reference sequence). DNA of the CDR3: TGCAGTGCTAGAGAAATAACAGTATACAATGAGCAGTTCTTC. Protein product: CSAREITVYNEQFF.

The chain is built from TRBV2 and TRBJ2-6; the D gene is possibly TRBD1 (5 bases). Trimming took off 9 bases at V and 4 bases at J, with 19 bases between the two ends. CDR3 size: 16 residues. The germline V gene has CDR1 SNHLY and CDR2 FYNNEI. CDR3 sequence (DNA): TGTGCCAGTCTGTTGCAGGGTCTATCCGGGGCCAACGTCCTGACTTTC. This translates into CASLLQGLSGANVLTF.

The chain combines TRBV5-1 with TRBJ1-1, with 7 bases lining up with TRBD1. CDR1 is SGHRS and CDR2 is YFSETQ in the germline V gene. The CDR3 is 15 residues long. Trimming took 4 bases from V and 6 from J; bases not matched to a gene: 12. Written as DNA, the CDR3 is TGCGCCAGCAGCACGTTCGACAGGGATTTGCCTGAAGCTTTCTTT. Residues: CASSTFDRDLPEAFF.

This chain links TRBV20-1 with TRBJ2-5; tentatively, D is TRBD2 (6 bases). Germline values: CDR1 DFQATT, CDR2 SNEGSKA (reference sequence). This CDR3 has 15 amino acids. V was trimmed by 3 bases and J by 7 bases, leaving 21 bases between them. CDR3 loop: CSARGLGGELGTQYF. Here the CDR3 DNA reads TGCAGTGCTAGGGGATTAGGCGGGGAATTAGGGACCCAGTACTTC.

The rearrangement joins TRBV2 to TRBJ2-7; 12 bases are a match to TRBD2. Germline values: CDR1 SNHLY, CDR2 FYNNEI. The V gene end was trimmed by 7 bases and the J gene end by 2 bases; junction bases not matched to a gene: 15. The CDR3 extends over 18 amino acids. CDR3 in DNA: TGTGCCAGCATTCCACCCGGGGCTAGCGGGAGGGACGCCTACGAGCAGTACTTC. Protein sequence: CASIPPGASGRDAYEQYF.

The rearrangement links TRBV7-2 to TRBJ1-1, with D tentatively TRBD1 (5 bases). Germline-derived CDR1 and CDR2 are SGHTA and FQGNSA. The CDR3 covers 12 residues. The V gene lost 4 bases and the J gene lost 5 bases, with 8 bases spanning the gap. CDR3 residues: CASSSGGTEAFF. The CDR3, as DNA: TGTGCCAGCAGCTCGGGGGGAACTGAAGCTTTCTTT.

This chain joins TRBV7-6 and TRBJ2-5, with no clear D. Per germline, CDR1 SGHVS and CDR2 FNYEAQ. The V end was cut by 5 bases, the J end by 1 base, with 2 bases between. This CDR3 is built from 11 residues. CDR3 sequence: CASSLQETQYF. DNA for the CDR3: TGTGCCAGCAGCCTCCAAGAGACCCAGTACTTC.

The chain is built from TRBV7-3 and TRBJ1-1, with 8 bases that match TRBD1. Germline V gives CDR1 SGHTA, CDR2 FQGTGA. J was trimmed by 0 bases and V by 3 bases; bases with no gene match: 3. The CDR3 length is 15 residues. The CDR3 spells CASSFAGGLNTEAFF. CDR3 nucleotides: TGTGCCAGCAGCTTCGCAGGGGGCTTGAACACTGAAGCTTTCTTT.

J is TRBJ2-5 and V is TRBV7-9; 7 positions match TRBD1. Germline V gives CDR1 SEHNR, CDR2 FQNEAQ (reference sequence). The length of the CDR3 is 15 residues. J lost 2 bases, V lost 5 bases, and 8 bases had no gene match. CDR3 bases: TGTGCCAGCAGCCTAATGGGACAGCCACAAGAGACCCAGTACTTC. Translated: CASSLMGQPQETQYF.

V is TRBV15 and J is TRBJ1-5; perhaps TRBD1 as D (6 bases). Trimming pared 0 bases from V and 7 bases from J, leaving 13 bases between. This CDR3 has 15 residues. Looked up from germline, CDR1 is LNHNV and CDR2 is YYDKDF (reference sequence). The CDR3 sequence is CATSRDRDTSQPQHF. In nucleotides, the CDR3 is TGTGCCACCAGCAGAGACAGGGACACGTCCCAGCCCCAGCATTTT.

The V and J genes are TRBV18 and TRBJ1-2; no clear D. The CDR3 has 12 residues. The ends were cut back, 6 bases at V and 0 bases at J, with 5 bases in the middle. Germline V gene lookup returns CDR1 KGHSH and CDR2 LQKENI. The CDR3 protein is CASSPPNYGYTF. The CDR3 nucleotides are TGTGCCAGCTCTCCCCCTAACTATGGCTACACCTTC.

The rearrangement links TRBV2 to TRBJ2-3; no reliable D call. Trimming stripped 2 bases from V and 6 bases from J, with 18 bases between. The CDR3 has 16 residues. Germline CDR1 reads SNHLY; CDR2 reads FYNNEI. CDR3 sequence reads: CASSESPMPRRDTQYF. The CDR3 nucleotides are TGTGCCAGCAGTGAAAGCCCTATGCCCCGGCGTGATACGCAGTATTTT.

J is TRBJ2-7 and V is TRBV29-1, with TRBD2 matching over 7 bases. The CDR3 totals 14 residues. After removal of 3 bases from V and 5 bases from J, the junction contained 10 bases not matched to a gene. The germline CDR1 and CDR2 sequences are SQVTM and ANQGSEA. The CDR3 sequence is CSVDPRGAGDEQYF. Here the CDR3 DNA reads TGCAGCGTTGATCCCCGCGGGGCGGGAGACGAGCAGTACTTC.

This clonotype showed up just a few times. The chain is built from TRBV6-1 and TRBJ2-1, with 8 bases fitting TRBD2. The germline CDR1 and CDR2 sequences are MNHNS and SASEGT. The trim removed 7 bases at V and 3 bases at J, leaving 8 bases unmatched. The CDR3 extends over 15 amino acids. CDR3 residues: CASTSAGENYNEQFF. For the CDR3, the DNA is TGTGCCAGCACCTCAGCGGGGGAGAACTACAATGAGCAGTTCTTC.

The chain is built from TRBV10-3 and TRBJ2-7; either TRBD1 or TRBD2 may supply D (5 bases each). CDR1 and CDR2 from the germline V gene are ENHRY and SYGVKD. The CDR3 contains 16 residues. The V end was cut by 0 bases, the J end by 0 bases, with 12 bases between. CDR3 DNA: TGTGCCATCAGTGAGTCTTCACTTGGGGGCTCCTACGAGCAGTACTTC. Translated: CAISESSLGGSYEQYF.

The rearrangement uses TRBV2 and TRBJ1-1; 9 nucleotides align to TRBD1. The CDR3 sequence is 15 residues long. Germline values: CDR1 SNHLY, CDR2 FYNNEI. The junction had 0 bases not matched to a gene; V was cut back by 1 base and J by 0 bases. Here the CDR3 DNA reads TGTGCCAGCAGTGAAGGGACAGGGGTGAACACTGAAGCTTTCTTT. As protein: CASSEGTGVNTEAFF. The full variable domain, with the rest looked up from reference TRBV2 and TRBJ1-1, is EPEVTQTPSHQVTQMGQEVILRCVPISNHLYFYWYRQILGQKVEFLVSFYNNEISEKSEIFDDQFSVERPDGSNFTLKIRSTKLEDSAMYFCASSEGTGVNTEAFFGQGTRLTVV.

V gene TRBV14 combines with J gene TRBJ1-4; D is possibly TRBD1 (6 bases). V was clipped by 1 base and J by 6 bases, with 12 bases between them. The V gene's germline CDR1 is SGHDN and CDR2 FVKESK. The CDR3 length is 15 residues. CDR3 nucleotides: TGTGCCAGCAGCCAAGCCGGGACAAGGGATGAAAAACTGTTTTTT. It is translated as CASSQAGTRDEKLFF.

The V call is TRBV28, the J call TRBJ1-3; D is undetermined. This CDR3 is 14 amino acids long. CDR1 is MDHEN and CDR2 is SYDVKM in the germline V gene. Trimming shortened V by 5 bases and J by 1 base, and 9 bases separated the two germline ends. The CDR3 nucleotides are TGTGCCAGCAGTCTGGTCGCGTCTGGAAACACCATATATTTT. Translating it yields CASSLVASGNTIYF. The full variable domain, its missing parts supplied by reference TRBV28 and TRBJ1-3, is DVKVTQSSRYLVKRTGEKVFLECVQDMDHENMFWYRQDPGLGLRLIYFSYDVKMKEKGDIPEGYSVSREKKERFSLILESASTNQTSMYLCASSLVASGNTIYFGEGSWLTVV.

This chain joins TRBV15 and TRBJ2-2; no definite D call. The germline V and J ends were trimmed by 3 bases and 3 bases, with 14 bases remaining between them. In germline, CDR1 is LNHNV, CDR2 YYDKDF (reference sequence). This CDR3 spans 16 amino acids. In DNA form, the CDR3 reads TGTGCCACCAGCAGCCCCCTCGGTGGGGACACCGGGGAGCTGTTTTTT. It translates to CATSSPLGGDTGELFF.

The chain is built from TRBV4-1 and TRBJ2-1, with D maybe TRBD2 (5 bases). Trimming left V 4 bases short and J 3 bases short, with 13 bases between. Germline CDR1 reads MGHRA; CDR2 reads YSYEKL. The CDR3 covers 15 residues. CDR3 residues: CASSPDYSSYNEQFF. The DNA of the CDR3 is TGCGCCAGCAGCCCCGACTATTCGAGCTACAATGAGCAGTTCTTC.

The rearrangement uses TRBV10-3 and TRBJ1-5; D gene ambiguous. Germline V CDR1 and CDR2: ENHRY, SYGVKD. Trimming stripped 10 bases from V and 4 bases from J, with 17 bases between. The CDR3 sequence is 14 residues long. The CDR3 here is CATMMEPYNQPQHF. The CDR3 bases are TGTGCCACCATGATGGAGCCTTATAATCAGCCCCAGCATTTT.

V gene TRBV12-3 or TRBV12-4 combines with J gene TRBJ1-4; unclear D gene. V was trimmed by 5 bases and J by 10 bases, leaving 17 bases between them. This CDR3 contains 14 residues. This CDR3 is CASSRLGRPGKLFF. CDR3 nucleotide sequence: TGTGCCAGCAGTAGACTCGGACGGCCCGGAAAACTGTTTTTT.